This is a list of T cell receptor beta chains from one sample in a study of blood T cell repertoires in COVID-19. Sequenced by immunoSEQ multiplex PCR; TCRdb stores in-frame clones only, minus some. There are some 250,000 clones in the sample; approximately 83% occur only once, and 1.5% to 2% lies in the top ten. Sequencing was done on a sample of PBMCs or T cells enriched from blood (not recorded which). The receptor source for this set is a woman between 50 and 59 years old who had recovered from COVID-19. Both conserved end residues are part of each CDR3. D genes are given only for firm matches. Size is omitted from some rows. Given values are once, few, many or a class for expanded clones.

clone_size j_call d_call v_call cdr3_aa cdr3_nt
- TRBJ2-5 - TRBV2 CASSQGSETQYF TGTGCCAGCTCCCAGGGGAGCGAGACCCAGTACTTC
- TRBJ2-6 TRBD1 TRBV5-1 CASSNPTGGSSGANVLTF TGCGCCAGCAGCAACCCGACAGGGGGCTCTTCTGGGGCCAACGTCCTGACTTTC
- TRBJ2-2 - TRBV9 CASSERPTQNTGELFF TGTGCCAGCAGCGAGAGGCCCACCCAGAACACCGGGGAGCTGTTTTTT
once TRBJ1-5 - TRBV6-5 CASSYAGNSNQPQHF TGTGCCAGCAGTTACGCGGGAAATAGCAATCAGCCCCAGCATTTT
- TRBJ2-1 TRBD2 TRBV2 CASSESGTSGSIDEQFF TGTGCCAGCAGTGAATCCGGGACTAGCGGGAGTATCGATGAGCAGTTCTTC
- TRBJ1-1 - TRBV20-1 CSASWTVNTEAFF TGCAGTGCTAGTTGGACAGTGAACACTGAAGCTTTCTTT
- TRBJ1-1 - TRBV6-6 CASSYFTVRGEAFF TGTGCCAGCAGTTACTTCACGGTAAGAGGGGAAGCTTTCTTT
- TRBJ2-2 TRBD1 TRBV28 CASSLNRGRTGELFF TGTGCCAGCAGTTTAAACAGGGGGCGGACCGGGGAGCTGTTTTTT
- TRBJ1-1 - TRBV7-7 CASSATVNTEAFF TGTGCTAGCAGCGCGACAGTGAACACTGAAGCTTTCTTT
- TRBJ2-1 TRBD2 TRBV7-3 CASSLTPPGLANWSSYNEQFF TGTGCCAGCAGCTTAACCCCCCCGGGACTAGCCAATTGGAGCTCCTACAATGAGCAGTTCTTC
- TRBJ2-1 - TRBV9 CASSIGPAGGEQFF TGTGCCAGCAGCATAGGCCCCGCGGGTGGGGAGCAGTTCTTC
- TRBJ1-2 - TRBV16 CASSHYRTVWGYTF TGTGCCAGCAGCCACTATAGGACAGTGTGGGGCTACACCTTC
- TRBJ2-5 - TRBV3-1/TRBV3-2 CASSRLVVETQYF TGTGCCAGCAGCCGGCTGGTGGTGGAGACCCAGTACTTC
- TRBJ2-7 - TRBV4-1 CASSHSPTGATYEQYF TGCGCCAGCAGCCATTCCCCGACAGGAGCCACCTACGAGCAGTACTTC
- TRBJ2-5 TRBD1 TRBV24-1 CATSDDGGGDREYSELETQYF TGTGCCACCAGTGATGACGGAGGGGGGGACAGGGAATATTCAGAGCTGGAGACCCAGTACTTC
- TRBJ2-2 TRBD1 TRBV25-1 CASSEIWTGGNSGELFF TGTGCCAGCAGTGAAATCTGGACAGGGGGTAATTCCGGGGAGCTGTTTTTT
- TRBJ2-4 TRBD1 TRBV5-4 CASSLKGAKNIQYF TGTGCCAGCAGCTTGAAGGGGGCGAAAAACATTCAGTACTTC
- TRBJ2-6 - TRBV18 CASSPNTGTVGVLTF TGTGCCAGCTCACCTAATACCGGGACTGTCGGCGTCCTGACTTTC